Presented here are 14 T cell receptor beta chains from one specimen sequenced in a study of T cell clonality in common variable immunodeficiency. Only in-frame clones appear in the TCRdb table, and some are missing; sequencing was by immunoSEQ multiplex PCR. Listed for the sample are 35,000 to 45,000 clones, none seen a single time. Sequenced input: peripheral blood mononuclear cells. The receptors come from a person aged 18-70 years in good health.

This clone appeared a few times. Read data end 3 residues before the CDR3 end; the end is taken from the germline J gene. The chain couples TRBV20-1 to TRBJ1-1, with 7 bases that match TRBD1. V shed 6 bases and J 1 base; nucleotides not matched to a gene: 8. Germline V CDR1 and CDR2: DFQATT, SNEGSKA (reference sequence). The CDR3 runs to 14 residues. CDR3 DNA (partial): TGCAGTGCCAGGGCGACAGGGTGGAACACTGAA. Protein sequence: CSARATGWNTE. The whole CDR3 sequence reads CSARATGWNTEAFF.

This clone occurred many times. The CDR3 is cut off 3 residues early in the read; its end comes from the germline J gene. The rearrangement joins TRBV5-1 to TRBJ1-2, with TRBD1 matching over 9 bases. The CDR3 sequence is 13 residues long. Trimming at V came to 4 bases and at J to 7 bases, leaving 5 bases not matched to a gene. Germline CDR1 is SGHRS and CDR2 is YFSETQ. CDR3 DNA (partial): TGCGCCAGCAGCGTGGGACAGGGAGGTGGC. Translated, it gives CASSVGQGGG. The complete CDR3 reads CASSVGQGGGYTF.

This clone appeared many times. The read ends 3 residues shy of where the CDR3 ends; the end is completed using the germline J gene. This chain joins TRBV5-1 and TRBJ1-1; TRBD1 might be the D (5 bases). CDR1 is SGHRS and CDR2 is YFSETQ in the germline V gene. Trimming removed 0 bases from V and 4 bases from J, with 7 bases in between. CDR3 length: 13 residues. The CDR3 DNA, read in part, is TGCGCCAGCAGCTTGGCAGGGTTCACTGAA. This sequence encodes CASSLAGFTE. The CDR3 in its entirety is CASSLAGFTEAFF. The full variable domain, in which reference TRBV5-1 and TRBJ1-1 provide the parts outside the CDR3, is KAGVTQTPRYLIKTRGQQVTLSCSPISGHRSVSWYQQTPGQGLQFLFEYFSETQRNKGNFPGRFSGRQFSNSRSEMNVSTLELGDSALYLCASSLAGFTEAFFGQGTRLTVV.

This clone came up many times. The CDR3 extends 3 residues past the end of the read, so its final part is completed from the germline J gene. This rearrangement joins TRBV20-1 to TRBJ2-2; TRBD1 agrees at 8 bases. CDR3 length equals 16 residues. Unmatched junction bases numbered 9, after V lost 0 bases and J lost 6 bases. CDR1 DFQATT and CDR2 SNEGSKA come from the germline V gene (reference sequence). The CDR3 sequence: CSARDPQGAGAGELFF. The DNA read from the CDR3 is TGCAGTGCTAGAGATCCCCAGGGGGCGGGCGCCGGGGAG.

This clone was observed many times. The CDR3 end falls 3 residues outside the read, so it is completed with the germline J gene. The chain employs TRBV6-1 and TRBJ2-1; TRBD2 matches 8 bases. The V gene's germline CDR1 is MNHNS and CDR2 SASEGT. CDR3 length equals 18 residues. The trim removed 0 bases at V and 8 bases at J, leaving 15 bases unmatched. The CDR3 spells CASSEARLALGRADEQFF. The sequenced CDR3 bases are TGTGCCAGCAGTGAAGCGAGACTAGCTCTCGGGAGGGCCGATGAG.

This clone was picked up many times. Read coverage stops 3 residues before the CDR3 terminus; the germline J gene supplies the remainder. The rearrangement links TRBV29-1 to TRBJ2-2; TRBD1 aligns across 9 bases. After removal of 6 bases from V and 4 bases from J, the junction contained 12 bases not matched to a gene. Germline lookup yields CDR1 SQVTM and CDR2 ANQGSEA. The CDR3 sequence is 16 residues long. CDR3 DNA, as far as it was read: TGCAGCGTGGGTGACCGGGACAGGGCTCGCACCGGGGAG. This codes for CSVGDRDRARTGE. The CDR3 in its entirety is CSVGDRDRARTGELFF.

This clone appeared many times. The observed sequence ends 3 residues before the CDR3 terminus, with the missing tail filled in from the germline J gene. V usage is TRBV4-1 and J usage is TRBJ1-2, with D possibly matching TRBD1 (5 bases). Germline CDR1 and CDR2: MGHRA and YSYEKL. The CDR3 totals 16 residues. With 4 bases removed from V and 6 bases from J, the gap between germline ends came to 21 bases. CDR3 in amino acids: CASSPVGKRGVDGYTF. Incomplete CDR3 DNA: TGCGCCAGCAGCCCAGTCGGGAAGCGGGGGGTAGATGGC.

With regard to this clone: The sequence runs out 3 residues before the end of the CDR3; the remainder is reconstructed from the germline J gene. The chain combines TRBV6-7 with TRBJ2-2; no clear D gene. TRBV6-7 is placed among ORFs of uncertain function. The CDR3 has 15 amino acids. The sequenced CDR3 bases are TGTGCCAGCAGTTACTCGTCGGTGCAACCCGAAAAG. This gives the protein CASSYSSVQPEK. The whole CDR3 sequence reads CASSYSSVQPEKLFF.

This clone was seen repeatedly, ten times or more. The read finishes 3 residues shy of the CDR3 end, and the germline J gene is used to complete it. The chain recombines TRBV5-1 with TRBJ2-5, with 7 positions matching TRBD2. This CDR3 is 16 amino acids long. J gave up 5 bases and V 0 bases, and 10 bases lay outside the gene matches. Germline CDR1 is SGHRS and CDR2 is YFSETQ. The covered CDR3 bases are TGCGCCAGCAGCTTGGACCTACTAGAGGGAGGGGAGACC. Translation: CASSLDLLEGGET. The whole CDR3 reads CASSLDLLEGGETQYF.

This clone was found many times. The CDR3 end lies 3 residues beyond the end of the read and is filled in from the germline J gene. The gene calls are TRBV19 and TRBJ1-3, with 8 bases identical to TRBD1. The CDR3 spans 14 residues. Germline V gives CDR1 LNHDA, CDR2 SQIVND (reference sequence). Losses at the gene ends were 8 bases for V and 4 bases for J; bases not matched to a gene: 7. The covered CDR3 bases are TGTGCCAGTCTAGGACAGGGCTACGGAAACACC. Translated: CASLGQGYGNT. The CDR3, in full, reads CASLGQGYGNTIYF.

About this clone: Sequencing ends 3 residues short of the CDR3 end; the germline J gene provides the rest. This same CDR3 is encoded by further DNA sequences in the sample. This chain uses TRBV7-9 with TRBJ1-1, with D perhaps TRBD1 (6 bases). This CDR3 contains 12 residues. Per the germline V gene, CDR1 is SEHNR and CDR2 is FQNEAQ (reference sequence). The chain's CDR3 is CASSLQGLEAFF. The DNA read from the CDR3 is TGTGCCAGCAGTTTACAGGGCCTAGAA.

Ten or more counts support this clone. The read ends 3 residues early relative to the CDR3; the germline J gene fills the gap. The chain joins TRBV4-1 to TRBJ2-3, with D possibly being TRBD2 (5 bases). The CDR3 sequence is 16 residues long. With 0 bases removed from V and 0 bases from J, the gap between germline ends came to 10 bases. The germline gives CDR1 MGHRA, CDR2 YSYEKL. The sequenced part of the CDR3 DNA is TGCGCCAGCAGCCAAGAAGCGGTCCTTAGCACAGATACG. This encodes CASSQEAVLSTDT. The full CDR3 protein is CASSQEAVLSTDTQYF.

In its sample, this clone was seen many times. From the germline J gene comes the end of the CDR3, since the read stops 3 residues before it. This rearrangement joins TRBV5-1 to TRBJ1-1, with a possible D match to TRBD1 (5 bases). Deletions cut 4 bases from V and 2 bases from J, with 9 bases between. The CDR3 covers 13 residues. Germline CDR1 SGHRS, CDR2 YFSETQ. Incomplete CDR3 DNA: TGCGCCAGCAGCGAGGGGCTAAACACTGAA. Encoded protein: CASSEGLNTE. The whole CDR3 reads CASSEGLNTEAFF.

The table lists this clone with many counts. The read halts 3 residues ahead of the CDR3 end, with the missing end drawn from the germline J gene. V is TRBV10-3 and J is TRBJ2-1; 8 bases fit TRBD2. CDR3 length equals 19 residues. V gave up 3 bases and J gave up 5 bases; unmatched junction bases: 18. Germline V CDR1 and CDR2: ENHRY, SYGVKD. CDR3 bases read: TGTGCCATCAGTGAATTGTGGGCTAGGCGGGAGGAAAAACACAATGAG. Protein product: CAISELWARREEKHNE. The full CDR3 protein reads CAISELWARREEKHNEQFF.